This is a list of T cell receptor beta chains from one sample in a study of blood T cells in healthy people across ages. Each CDR3 protein is one row after TCRdb ran MiXCR on the 5' RACE reads. The sample shows around 1,500,000 distinct CDR3 sequences, about 30% of them seen only once. The sequencing input was blood. The receptors were sampled from a woman aged 25 to 45 in good health. Both conserved end residues are part of each CDR3. Fields, in order: CDR3 DNA, CDR3 protein, CDR3 length, clone size, V gene, J gene, D gene. A D gene is named only where the DNA matches it firmly. Clone size, where shown, is once, few, many, or a class for clones that have expanded.

cdr3_nt: TGCAGCGTTGAGTGGGACACACCACAGGGAGATACGCAGTATTTT; cdr3_aa: CSVEWDTPQGDTQYF; cdr3_length: 15; clone_size: few; v_call: TRBV29-1; j_call: TRBJ2-3; d_call: NA
cdr3_nt: TGTGCCAGCAGCCGCGGTCGCTCTGAAGCTTTCTTT; cdr3_aa: CASSRGRSEAFF; cdr3_length: 12; clone_size: NA; v_call: TRBV5-5; j_call: TRBJ1-1; d_call: NA
cdr3_nt: TGTGCCAGCAGTGCGACAGCGACAGGGGGCCATAATTCACCCCTCCACTTT; cdr3_aa: CASSATATGGHNSPLHF; cdr3_length: 17; clone_size: few; v_call: TRBV6-1; j_call: TRBJ1-6; d_call: TRBD1
cdr3_nt: TGTGCCAGCAGTTTCTGGGACAGTCAACTCTCCTACGAGCAGTACTTC; cdr3_aa: CASSFWDSQLSYEQYF; cdr3_length: 16; clone_size: NA; v_call: TRBV28; j_call: TRBJ2-7; d_call: TRBD1
cdr3_nt: TGTGCCAGCAGCCAAGGAAGGCAGGGGTGGAACACCGGGGAGCTGTTTTTT; cdr3_aa: CASSQGRQGWNTGELFF; cdr3_length: 17; clone_size: NA; v_call: TRBV3-1; j_call: TRBJ2-2; d_call: NA
cdr3_nt: TGTGCCAGCAGCCGCAACGTAGGGGGGACCACAGATACGCAGTATTTT; cdr3_aa: CASSRNVGGTTDTQYF; cdr3_length: 16; clone_size: NA; v_call: TRBV9; j_call: TRBJ2-3; d_call: NA
cdr3_nt: TGTGCCAGCTCGGGGATGGGACTAGCGGGACGCTACGAGCAGTACTTC; cdr3_aa: CASSGMGLAGRYEQYF; cdr3_length: 16; clone_size: NA; v_call: TRBV18; j_call: TRBJ2-7; d_call: TRBD2
cdr3_nt: TGTGCCAGCAGCCAAGATAGTTACAATCAGCCCCAGCATTTT; cdr3_aa: CASSQDSYNQPQHF; cdr3_length: 14; clone_size: few; v_call: TRBV3-1; j_call: TRBJ1-5; d_call: NA
cdr3_nt: TGTGCCAGTAGTACAGACGGGGGCGATGGCTACACCTTC; cdr3_aa: CASSTDGGDGYTF; cdr3_length: 13; clone_size: NA; v_call: TRBV19; j_call: TRBJ1-2; d_call: NA
cdr3_nt: TGCGCCAGCAGCTTTGAGGGGCAAAGCTCCTACAATGAGCAGTTCTTC; cdr3_aa: CASSFEGQSSYNEQFF; cdr3_length: 16; clone_size: few; v_call: TRBV5-1; j_call: TRBJ2-1; d_call: NA
cdr3_nt: TGCGCCAGCAGTGAGGTCCGGGACAGGGGAACAGATACGCAGTATTTT; cdr3_aa: CASSEVRDRGTDTQYF; cdr3_length: 16; clone_size: few; v_call: TRBV10-1; j_call: TRBJ2-3; d_call: TRBD1
cdr3_nt: TGCAGCGTTGAGACTCCGTCGCGGGGCTACACCTTC; cdr3_aa: CSVETPSRGYTF; cdr3_length: 12; clone_size: NA; v_call: TRBV29-1; j_call: TRBJ1-2; d_call: NA
cdr3_nt: TGCAGCGTTGAGGAGGATGGCGAGTCCCAGTACTTC; cdr3_aa: CSVEEDGESQYF; cdr3_length: 12; clone_size: many; v_call: TRBV29-1; j_call: TRBJ2-5; d_call: NA
cdr3_nt: TGCAGTGCTAGAGTCAGCGGGGGGGCGCGAAATGAGCAGTTCTTC; cdr3_aa: CSARVSGGARNEQFF; cdr3_length: 15; clone_size: NA; v_call: TRBV20-1; j_call: TRBJ2-1; d_call: TRBD2
cdr3_nt: TGTGCCAGCATACGGACTAGCGGGACCTCTTACAATGAGCAGTTCTTC; cdr3_aa: CASIRTSGTSYNEQFF; cdr3_length: 16; clone_size: NA; v_call: TRBV27; j_call: TRBJ2-1; d_call: TRBD2
cdr3_nt: TGTGCCAGCAGGTCGGCGGGGACCACTGAAGCTTTCTTT; cdr3_aa: CASRSAGTTEAFF; cdr3_length: 13; clone_size: NA; v_call: TRBV12-3/TRBV12-4; j_call: TRBJ1-1; d_call: NA
cdr3_nt: TGTGCCAGCAGTTACTCCGCCCTCGGACTAGCGGGATCGATCGAGCAGTACTTC; cdr3_aa: CASSYSALGLAGSIEQYF; cdr3_length: 18; clone_size: few; v_call: TRBV6-5; j_call: TRBJ2-7; d_call: TRBD2
cdr3_nt: TGTGCCAGCTCACCCAACCCTGGGACATCACCCGAAGAGACCCAGTACTTC; cdr3_aa: CASSPNPGTSPEETQYF; cdr3_length: 17; clone_size: few; v_call: TRBV18; j_call: TRBJ2-5; d_call: NA
cdr3_nt: TGTGCCAGCAGTTTCTTTCGGTCCGGTGAAGCTTTCTTT; cdr3_aa: CASSFFRSGEAFF; cdr3_length: 13; clone_size: few; v_call: TRBV12-3/TRBV12-4; j_call: TRBJ1-1; d_call: NA
cdr3_nt: TGTGCCAGCAGTCCGACGGGACTAGCGGGAGAGACAGATACGCAGTATTTT; cdr3_aa: CASSPTGLAGETDTQYF; cdr3_length: 17; clone_size: NA; v_call: TRBV27; j_call: TRBJ2-3; d_call: TRBD2